The 22 T cell receptor beta chains given below trace back to one sample, sequenced in a study of early stage breast cancer tumors (TCRdb year 2017). The method was the immunoSEQ multiplex PCR assay. Here the immuneACCESS table is served through TCRdb, limited to in-frame sequences with V and J called. Missing clones are a known gap in these copies; in checked studies unresolved V genes cover under half, and the rest lacks a known reason. This sample holds about 48,000 clones; 65% to 90% were observed only once. The leading ten clones occupy around 1.3% of the sample. Input material: blood. These receptors originate from a person aged 45-65 years with breast cancer.

The chain is built from TRBV15 and TRBJ1-3; 10 bases line up with TRBD1. Losses at the gene ends were 5 bases for V and 3 bases for J; bases not matched to a gene: 7. Per germline, CDR1 LNHNV and CDR2 YYDKDF (reference sequence). This CDR3 has 16 amino acids. The DNA for the CDR3 is TGTGCCACCAGCCCGACAGGGGGCAACTTTGGAAACACCATATATTTT. It yields the protein CATSPTGGNFGNTIYF.

The chain uses TRBV21-1 and TRBJ2-1. TRBV21-1 is deemed a pseudogene. The length of the CDR3 is 13 residues. The CDR3 loop reads CATAPTLSNEQFF. The CDR3 DNA reads TGTGCCACCGCACCAACCCTTTCCAATGAGCAGTTCTTC.

V is TRBV7-8 and J is TRBJ2-3; D may be TRBD1 (8 bases). The V and J ends lost 5 bases and 0 bases respectively, with 15 bases between them. Germline V CDR1 and CDR2: SGHVS, FQNEAQ. The CDR3 totals 16 residues. As DNA, the CDR3 is TGTGCCAGCAGCATCCACAGGGGGGGGAGCACAGATACGCAGTATTTT. Translated: CASSIHRGGSTDTQYF.

The chain uses TRBV30 and TRBJ1-4; D gene uncertain. This CDR3 has 14 amino acids. CDR1 and CDR2 from the germline V gene are GTSNPN and SVGIG (reference sequence). V lost 2 bases, J lost 2 bases, and 9 bases lay in between. The CDR3 DNA reads TGTGCCTGGAGTAAGGCAGATACTAATGAAAAACTGTTTTTT. It specifies CAWSKADTNEKLFF. Drawing the rest from reference TRBV30 and TRBJ1-4, the complete variable domain is SQTIHQWPATLVQPVGSPLSLECTVEGTSNPNLYWYRQAAGRGLQLLFYSVGIGQISSEVPQNLSASRPQDRQFILSSKKLLLSDSGFYLCAWSKADTNEKLFFGSGTQLSVL.

This clone was observed a few times. J is TRBJ2-7 and V is TRBV10-2; D remains unclear. Germline CDR1 WSHSY, CDR2 SAAADI. Trimming removed 3 bases at V and 3 bases at J, with 6 bases between. The CDR3 contains 12 residues. The CDR3 sequence: CASSEQHYEQYF. CDR3 DNA sequence: TGCGCCAGCAGTGAACAGCACTACGAGCAGTACTTC.

The J gene is TRBJ1-3, the V gene TRBV4-3, with D unclear. Germline CDR1 reads LGHNA; CDR2 reads YSLEER. V was trimmed by 4 bases and J by 4 bases, leaving 14 bases between them. The CDR3 is 15 amino acids. CDR3 loop: CASSRRRGFGNTIYF. For the CDR3, the DNA is TGCGCCAGCAGCCGCAGACGGGGTTTCGGAAACACCATATATTTT.

The V call is TRBV29-1, the J call TRBJ1-1, with no clear D. This CDR3 contains 13 residues. Germline V gene lookup returns CDR1 SQVTM and CDR2 ANQGSEA. Trimming removed 3 bases at V and 4 bases at J, with 12 bases between. The CDR3 spells CSVEINSSTEAFF. The DNA for the CDR3 is TGCAGCGTTGAGATTAACTCGAGCACTGAAGCTTTCTTT.

The chain uses TRBV18 and TRBJ2-7, with D unresolved. Deletions cut 3 bases from V and 2 bases from J, with 11 bases between. This CDR3 has 14 amino acids. Per the germline V gene, CDR1 is KGHSH and CDR2 is LQKENI. This CDR3 reads CASSPRVSTYEQYF. The CDR3 DNA follows: TGTGCCAGCTCACCCAGAGTATCCACCTACGAGCAGTACTTC.

The J gene is TRBJ2-1, the V gene TRBV5-4; D remains ambiguous. Germline CDR1 SGHNT, CDR2 YYREEE (reference sequence). V lost 4 bases and J 7 bases, leaving 12 bases between the germline ends. This CDR3 is built from 13 residues. The CDR3 sequence: CASSLRHFNEQFF. The DNA of the CDR3 is TGTGCCAGCAGCCTCCGACACTTTAATGAGCAGTTCTTC.

The J gene is TRBJ1-4, the V gene TRBV7-2; 10 bases match TRBD1. The CDR3 sequence is 16 residues long. Germline loops: CDR1 SGHTA, CDR2 FQGNSA. The V and J ends lost 5 bases and 4 bases, in that order; junction bases with no gene match: 7. The CDR3 sequence: CASSQTGGVGNEKLFF. The CDR3, as DNA: TGTGCCAGCAGCCAGACAGGGGGCGTAGGTAATGAAAAACTGTTTTTT.

CDR3 region: CASSFARTGELFF. DNA for the CDR3: TGTGCCAGCAGTTTCGCCCGCACCGGGGAGCTGTTTTTT. The chain uses TRBV28 and TRBJ2-2; unclear D gene. Germline-derived CDR1 and CDR2 are MDHEN and SYDVKM. The CDR3 totals 13 residues. The V end lost 3 bases, the J end lost 4 bases, and 6 bases lay between the germline ends. The full variable domain, its missing parts supplied by reference TRBV28 and TRBJ2-2, is DVKVTQSSRYLVKRTGEKVFLECVQDMDHENMFWYRQDPGLGLRLIYFSYDVKMKEKGDIPEGYSVSREKKERFSLILESASTNQTSMYLCASSFARTGELFFGEGSRLTVL.

The rearrangement uses TRBV18 and TRBJ2-7, with D possibly matching TRBD2 (6 bases). CDR3 size: 12 residues. The V gene's germline CDR1 is KGHSH and CDR2 LQKENI. Trimming took off 2 bases at V and 9 bases at J, with 11 bases between the two ends. CDR3 nucleotides: TGTGCCAGCTCACCAAAGGAGGGAGGGCAGTACTTC. Amino acid sequence: CASSPKEGGQYF.

This clone was detected only a few times. The genes are TRBV30 and TRBJ1-6, with a weak D call TRBD1 (6 bases). V was clipped by 4 bases and J by 8 bases, with 15 bases between them. Germline loops: CDR1 GTSNPN, CDR2 SVGIG (reference sequence). This CDR3 has 14 residues. Written as DNA, the CDR3 is TGTGCCTGGACCGGGGCTGGGGGCGATTCACCCCTCCACTTT. It is translated as CAWTGAGGDSPLHF.

With respect to this clone: A read error is likely, as this CDR3 ends without the conserved phenylalanine or tryptophan. The V and J genes are TRBV5-1 and TRBJ1-4; 8 bases match TRBD1. Germline V CDR1 and CDR2: SGHRS, YFSETQ. V lost 4 bases to trimming and J lost 8 bases; unmatched junction nucleotides: 7. This CDR3 is built from 14 residues. CDR3 nucleotide sequence: TGCGCCAGCAGCACCGGGACAGGAGGAGAAAAACTGTTTTGT. Translation gives CASSTGTGGEKLFC.

V is TRBV7-2 and J is TRBJ2-1; D is possibly TRBD2 (6 bases). V was pared by 4 bases and J by 1 base, with 11 bases between. This CDR3 contains 15 residues. The germline CDR1 and CDR2 sequences are SGHTA and FQGNSA. The CDR3 is CASSWAAGSYNEQFF. The CDR3 DNA reads as TGTGCCAGCAGCTGGGCCGCGGGGTCCTACAATGAGCAGTTCTTC.

This chain links TRBV5-1 with TRBJ2-7, with 7 bases matching TRBD2. Looked up from germline, CDR1 is SGHRS and CDR2 is YFSETQ. The CDR3 is 18 amino acids. With V trimmed by 1 base and J by 1 base, 14 bases remained unmatched. DNA of the CDR3: TGCGCCAGCAGCTTGCCCTCGGGACTAAGCAATAGGTCCTACGAGCAGTACTTC. Protein sequence: CASSLPSGLSNRSYEQYF.

This clone was seen only once. CDR3 amino acids: CASRRDRDYNEQFF. Written as DNA, the CDR3 is TGTGCCAGCCGCCGGGACAGGGACTACAATGAGCAGTTCTTC. The gene calls are TRBV6-5 and TRBJ2-1, with 9 bases identical to TRBD1. V lost 8 bases, J lost 3 bases, and 5 bases stayed unmatched. Germline V gene sequence: CDR1 MNHEY, CDR2 SVGAGI. This CDR3 spans 14 amino acids.

This clone came up a few times. This chain connects TRBV28 to TRBJ1-6; TRBD1 matches 7 bases. Germline V lookup: CDR1 MDHEN, CDR2 SYDVKM. The CDR3 loop spans 16 amino acids. Trimming cost V 4 bases and J 7 bases; bases outside gene matches: 10. CDR3 nucleotide sequence: TGTGCCAGCAGTTCCAATGAGGGGGCTAAAAATTCACCCCTCCACTTT. This codes for CASSSNEGAKNSPLHF.

The CDR3 sequence: CASSPEAYGYTF. The CDR3 coding sequence is TGTGCCAGCTCACCAGAAGCCTATGGCTACACCTTC. The chain links TRBV18 to TRBJ1-2; D is unresolved. The germline V and J ends were trimmed by 2 bases and 4 bases, with 5 bases remaining between them. This CDR3 is 12 amino acids long. Per germline, CDR1 KGHSH and CDR2 LQKENI.

The chain joins TRBV5-1 to TRBJ2-5; D possibly corresponds to TRBD1 (6 bases). The V and J ends lost 2 bases and 5 bases respectively, with 13 bases between them. The CDR3 is 14 residues long. Germline V gene sequence: CDR1 SGHRS, CDR2 YFSETQ. CDR3 protein: CASSLTGLGETQYF. CDR3 DNA: TGCGCCAGCAGCTTAACAGGGCTTGGGGAGACCCAGTACTTC.

The gene calls are TRBV19 and TRBJ2-3; 11 nucleotides agree with TRBD1. Germline values: CDR1 LNHDA, CDR2 SQIVND (reference sequence). The trim removed 5 bases at V and 4 bases at J, leaving 8 bases unmatched. CDR3 length: 16 residues. The DNA for the CDR3 is TGTGCCAGTAGTGTACCCCCGGGACAGGGGGCAGATACGCAGTATTTT. It is translated as CASSVPPGQGADTQYF.

This chain links TRBV18 with TRBJ2-2, with D perhaps matching TRBD2 (6 bases). The CDR3 consists of 14 residues. The germline gives CDR1 KGHSH, CDR2 LQKENI. V lost 2 bases and J lost 3, with 7 bases in between. The CDR3 protein is CASSPGGYTGELFF. The CDR3 DNA reads TGTGCCAGCTCACCAGGAGGGTACACCGGGGAGCTGTTTTTT. Full variable domain (rest looked up from reference TRBV18 and TRBJ2-2): NAGVMQNPRHLVRRRGQEARLRCSPMKGHSHVYWYRQLPEEGLKFMVYLQKENIIDESGMPKERFSAEFPKEGPSILRIQQVVRGDSAAYFCASSPGGYTGELFFGEGSRLTVL.